The 29 T cell receptor beta chains reported below all come from one sample, sequenced in a study of blood T cell repertoires in COVID-19 (dated by TCRdb to 2019 to 2021). Library construction relied on the immunoSEQ multiplex PCR assay. TCRdb provides this immuneACCESS table in a form limited to in-frame rearrangements. Some clones are lacking; in checked studies, under half of them reflect an unresolved V gene, and why the rest are absent is not known. This sample has about 140,000 clones in its table, and roughly four fifths of those were observed once. The ten most abundant clones make up 1.5% to 2% of the sample. The specimen sequenced was PBMCs or T cells enriched from blood (not recorded which). Source of these receptors: a woman aged 18-29 years who had been exposed to COVID-19.

This chain joins TRBV24-1 and TRBJ1-2; no firm D call. V was clipped by 4 bases and J by 0 bases, with 8 bases between them. CDR3 length: 14 amino acids. CDR1 KGHDR and CDR2 SFDVKD come from the germline V gene. Here the CDR3 reads CATSDSTANYGYTF. CDR3 coding DNA: TGTGCCACCAGTGACTCTACGGCTAACTATGGCTACACCTTC.

The gene calls are TRBV28 and TRBJ2-1; D perhaps matches TRBD1 (5 bases). V dropped 7 bases and J dropped 5 bases, with 12 bases sitting between them. Germline-derived CDR1 and CDR2 are MDHEN and SYDVKM. CDR3 size: 13 residues. The CDR3 region is CASMRSRDNEQFF. The CDR3 DNA follows: TGTGCCAGCATGCGCTCCAGGGACAATGAGCAGTTCTTC. The full variable domain, in which reference TRBV28 and TRBJ2-1 provide the parts outside the CDR3, is DVKVTQSSRYLVKRTGEKVFLECVQDMDHENMFWYRQDPGLGLRLIYFSYDVKMKEKGDIPEGYSVSREKKERFSLILESASTNQTSMYLCASMRSRDNEQFFGPGTRLTVL.

This clone has a handful of counts. This chain uses TRBV27 with TRBJ1-1, with TRBD1 matching 7 bases. CDR3 size: 15 residues. Per the germline V gene, CDR1 is MNHEY and CDR2 is SMNVEV (reference sequence). The trim removed 6 bases at V and 4 bases at J, leaving 11 bases unmatched. CDR3 protein: CASSPLYRGGTEAFF. CDR3 sequence (DNA): TGTGCCAGCAGCCCCCTCTACAGGGGAGGCACTGAAGCTTTCTTT.

The V gene is TRBV7-8, the J gene TRBJ2-5; 9 bases are a match to TRBD2. The CDR3 loop spans 16 amino acids. The V gene end was trimmed by 5 bases and the J gene end by 4 bases; junction bases not matched to a gene: 11. The germline CDR1 and CDR2 sequences are SGHVS and FQNEAQ. Written as DNA, the CDR3 is TGTGCCAGCAGCGGGCCGGGACTAGCTAACTCAGAGACCCAGTACTTC. Translated, it gives CASSGPGLANSETQYF.

This sequence joins TRBV19 and TRBJ2-3, with TRBD1 matching over 9 bases. Germline trimming cut 9 bases from V and 2 bases from J; bases unmatched to any gene: 3. CDR3 length equals 13 residues. Germline V gives CDR1 LNHDA, CDR2 SQIVND (reference sequence). The CDR3 spells CASRDRATDTQYF. The CDR3 DNA sequence: TGTGCCAGCCGGGACAGGGCCACAGATACGCAGTATTTT.

The chain has TRBV27 and TRBJ2-3, with D hard to call. The germline gives CDR1 MNHEY, CDR2 SMNVEV (reference sequence). V shed 3 bases and J shed 5 bases, with 9 bases lying between them. The CDR3 consists of 13 residues. In nucleotides, the CDR3 is TGTGCCAGCAGTTTGGTGGTCGGAGATACGCAGTATTTT. Protein sequence: CASSLVVGDTQYF.

The chain is built from TRBV2 and TRBJ2-2, with TRBD1 identical over 7 bases. Germline loops: CDR1 SNHLY, CDR2 FYNNEI. The CDR3 covers 15 residues. V gave up 7 bases and J gave up 1 base; unmatched junction bases: 6. The CDR3 nucleotides read TGTGCCAGCACAGTACGACAGGGGAACACCGGGGAGCTGTTTTTT. Its translation is CASTVRQGNTGELFF.

The chain combines TRBV4-1 with TRBJ2-3; 12 nucleotides align to TRBD2. The germline CDR1 and CDR2 sequences are MGHRA and YSYEKL. CDR3 length equals 21 residues. Trimming took 0 bases from V and 2 from J; bases not matched to a gene: 15. DNA for the CDR3: TGCGCCAGCAGCCAAGATGGGGGGGGGAGCGGACTAGCGGGAAACACAGATACGCAGTATTTT. This sequence encodes CASSQDGGGSGLAGNTDTQYF.

The V and J genes are TRBV7-9 and TRBJ1-5; 7 nucleotides agree with TRBD1. The V gene end was trimmed by 5 bases and the J gene end by 4 bases; junction bases not matched to a gene: 5. This CDR3 contains 14 residues. CDR1 is SEHNR and CDR2 is FQNEAQ in the germline V gene (reference sequence). The chain's CDR3 is CASSRGTANQPQHF. For the CDR3, the DNA is TGTGCCAGCAGCAGAGGGACAGCGAATCAGCCCCAGCATTTT.

The chain carries TRBV28 and TRBJ1-3, with TRBD1 matching 7 bases. J lost 5 bases, V lost 7 bases, and 11 bases had no gene match. The CDR3 consists of 15 residues. From germline, CDR1 is MDHEN and CDR2 SYDVKM. The CDR3 DNA sequence: TGTGCCAGCAACGAAGATGGGACAGCGAGAAACACCATATATTTT. Residues: CASNEDGTARNTIYF.

This chain uses TRBV9 with TRBJ2-1, with D perhaps TRBD2 (6 bases). The CDR3 contains 17 residues. The germline V and J ends were trimmed by 3 bases and 5 bases, with 21 bases remaining between them. The germline gives CDR1 SGDLS, CDR2 YYNGEE. CDR3 protein: CASSDVLVGGVNNEQFF. CDR3 DNA sequence: TGTGCCAGCAGCGATGTTTTAGTCGGCGGGGTTAACAATGAGCAGTTCTTC. The full variable domain, completed using reference TRBV9 and TRBJ2-1, is DSGVTQTPKHLITATGQRVTLRCSPRSGDLSVYWYQQSLDQGLQFLIQYYNGEERAKGNILERFSAQQFPDLHSELNLSSLELGDSALYFCASSDVLVGGVNNEQFFGPGTRLTVL.

The V gene is TRBV2, the J gene TRBJ1-1; tentatively, D is TRBD1 (5 bases). With 6 bases removed from V and 4 bases from J, the gap between germline ends came to 18 bases. From germline, CDR1 is SNHLY and CDR2 FYNNEI. The CDR3 totals 15 residues. The CDR3 protein is CASRGLYRGGTEAFF. The DNA for the CDR3 is TGTGCCAGCAGGGGCCTCTACCGGGGGGGCACTGAAGCTTTCTTT. Full variable domain (rest looked up from reference TRBV2 and TRBJ1-1): EPEVTQTPSHQVTQMGQEVILRCVPISNHLYFYWYRQILGQKVEFLVSFYNNEISEKSEIFDDQFSVERPDGSNFTLKIRSTKLEDSAMYFCASRGLYRGGTEAFFGQGTRLTVV.

The chain links TRBV27 to TRBJ1-5; perhaps TRBD1 as D (6 bases). The germline V and J ends were trimmed by 7 bases and 4 bases, with 14 bases remaining between them. The CDR3 loop spans 14 amino acids. Germline CDR1 and CDR2: MNHEY and SMNVEV (reference sequence). The DNA of the CDR3 is TGTGCCAGCATGGCCGGCCAGGGGAATCAGCCCCAGCATTTT. Translating it yields CASMAGQGNQPQHF.

The chain links TRBV2 to TRBJ1-5; D perhaps matches TRBD1 (5 bases). The germline V gene encodes CDR1 SNHLY and CDR2 FYNNEI. The V end was cut by 5 bases, the J end by 4 bases, with 15 bases between. This CDR3 contains 15 residues. CDR3 region: CASSHFETANQPQHF. In DNA form, the CDR3 reads TGTGCCAGCAGTCATTTCGAGACAGCTAATCAGCCCCAGCATTTT.

The gene calls are TRBV12-3 or TRBV12-4 and TRBJ1-4, with 7 positions matching TRBD1. This CDR3 spans 13 amino acids. Trimming removed 4 bases from V and 8 bases from J; junction bases left unmatched: 4. The CDR3 sequence is CASSSYRGEKLFF. The CDR3 DNA sequence: TGTGCCAGCAGTTCCTACAGGGGCGAAAAACTGTTTTTT.

There are a few counts of this clone. The chain recombines TRBV19 with TRBJ1-1, with TRBD1 as a possible D gene (6 bases). Germline-derived CDR1 and CDR2 are LNHDA and SQIVND (reference sequence). The CDR3 is made up of 13 amino acids. V gave up 5 bases and J gave up 4 bases, with 11 bases separating them. The CDR3: CASSQTGTTEAFF. CDR3 DNA sequence: TGTGCCAGTAGTCAAACAGGGACCACTGAAGCTTTCTTT.

J is TRBJ2-3 and V is TRBV27, with TRBD2 matching over 10 bases. CDR3 size: 16 residues. Unmatched junction bases numbered 4, after V lost 2 bases and J lost 2 bases. CDR1 and CDR2 from the germline V gene are MNHEY and SMNVEV (reference sequence). The CDR3 DNA reads as TGTGCCAGCAGTTTAGAGCTAGCGGGGGCCACAGATACGCAGTATTTT. It translates to CASSLELAGATDTQYF.

This chain connects TRBV28 to TRBJ2-1; possibly TRBD2 for D (6 bases). The CDR3 sequence is 11 residues long. In germline, CDR1 is MDHEN, CDR2 SYDVKM. V was cut by 4 bases and J by 12 bases, with 10 bases left in between. In nucleotides, the CDR3 is TGTGCCAGCAGTTGGATCGGGGGGCAGTTCTTC. This translates into CASSWIGGQFF. Full variable domain (missing parts from reference TRBV28 and TRBJ2-1): DVKVTQSSRYLVKRTGEKVFLECVQDMDHENMFWYRQDPGLGLRLIYFSYDVKMKEKGDIPEGYSVSREKKERFSLILESASTNQTSMYLCASSWIGGQFFGPGTRLTVL.

The chain links TRBV5-1 to TRBJ2-1, with TRBD1 matching 11 bases. Trimming at V came to 5 bases and at J to 4 bases, leaving 5 bases not matched to a gene. Germline values: CDR1 SGHRS, CDR2 YFSETQ. There are 15 residues in the CDR3. The CDR3 sequence: CASRAGTGGYNEQFF. CDR3 nucleotide sequence: TGCGCCAGCAGAGCCGGGACAGGGGGTTACAATGAGCAGTTCTTC.

The chain links TRBV7-8 to TRBJ2-3; unclear D gene. With 1 base removed from V and 3 bases from J, the gap between germline ends came to 8 bases. Germline V gene sequence: CDR1 SGHVS, CDR2 FQNEAQ. This CDR3 comprises 14 residues. The CDR3 nucleotides read TGTGCCAGCAGCTTAGACCCGGGTACAGATACGCAGTATTTT. This encodes CASSLDPGTDTQYF.

The V and J genes are TRBV14 and TRBJ1-2; 9 nucleotides align to TRBD1. Germline CDR1 is SGHDN and CDR2 is FVKESK. This CDR3 contains 17 residues. V was pared by 4 bases and J by 6 bases, with 15 bases of the junction left unmatched. For the CDR3, the DNA is TGTGCCAGCAGCCTACTTACTAAACGGACAGGGGTTGATGGCTACACCTTC. Amino acids: CASSLLTKRTGVDGYTF.

The chain is built from TRBV7-8 and TRBJ1-2; perhaps TRBD1 as D (5 bases). Germline assignment: CDR1 SGHVS and CDR2 FQNEAQ. This CDR3 is built from 16 residues. V lost 5 bases and J 1 base, leaving 17 bases between the germline ends. CDR3 sequence: CASSQMNPGLNYGYTF. The DNA for the CDR3 is TGTGCCAGCAGCCAGATGAATCCGGGACTTAACTATGGCTACACCTTC.

The chain combines TRBV2 with TRBJ2-5; unclear D gene. Per the germline V gene, CDR1 is SNHLY and CDR2 is FYNNEI. V shed 6 bases and J shed 7 bases, with 9 bases lying between them. The CDR3 sequence is 11 residues long. The CDR3: CASRALGTQYF. DNA for the CDR3: TGTGCCAGCAGGGCGCTAGGGACCCAGTACTTC.

The V and J genes are TRBV28 and TRBJ1-2; 10 bases align to TRBD1. The junction had 6 bases not matched to a gene; V was cut back by 5 bases and J by 3 bases. The CDR3 runs to 15 residues. Looked up from germline, CDR1 is MDHEN and CDR2 is SYDVKM. CDR3 region: CASSRQGAIDYGYTF. The CDR3 bases are TGTGCCAGCAGTCGACAGGGGGCAATTGACTATGGCTACACCTTC.

The V and J genes are TRBV28 and TRBJ2-7; 9 bases map to TRBD1. CDR1 and CDR2 (germline): MDHEN, SYDVKM. This CDR3 spans 15 amino acids. V shed 6 bases and J 4 bases; nucleotides not matched to a gene: 10. The DNA of the CDR3 is TGTGCCAGCAGATGGGACAGGGACGTGTGGTACGAGCAGTACTTC. Its protein product is CASRWDRDVWYEQYF.

This chain links TRBV14 with TRBJ2-7; TRBD2 is a possible D gene (5 bases). Trimming took 7 bases from V and 2 from J, leaving 15 bases between them. Germline values: CDR1 SGHDN, CDR2 FVKESK. The CDR3 sequence is 14 residues long. CDR3 region: CASTPGISPYEQYF. The CDR3 region has the DNA TGTGCCAGCACCCCCGGGATATCACCCTACGAGCAGTACTTC. The variable domain in full, with the rest retrieved from reference TRBV14 and TRBJ2-7, is EAGVTQFPSHSVIEKGQTVTLRCDPISGHDNLYWYRRVMGKEIKFLLHFVKESKQDESGMPNNRFLAERTGGTYSTLKVQPAELEDSGVYFCASTPGISPYEQYFGPGTRLTVT.

V is TRBV30 and J is TRBJ2-7; 8 nucleotides match TRBD1. J gave up 4 bases and V 1 base, and 9 bases lay outside the gene matches. This CDR3 spans 15 amino acids. Germline V gene sequence: CDR1 GTSNPN, CDR2 SVGIG (reference sequence). This CDR3 is CAWSGNRGSLYEQYF. The CDR3 DNA reads as TGTGCCTGGAGTGGAAACAGGGGGTCTCTTTACGAGCAGTACTTC.

This clone was counted a few times. V gene TRBV11-2 combines with J gene TRBJ2-3; TRBD1 agrees at 8 bases. Trimming took 1 base from V and 4 from J; bases not matched to a gene: 7. CDR3 length equals 16 residues. CDR1 SGHAT and CDR2 FQNNGV come from the germline V gene. This CDR3 reads CASSLAPPDRADTQYF. In DNA, the CDR3 is TGTGCCAGCAGCTTAGCCCCACCGGACAGGGCAGATACGCAGTATTTT.

This chain joins TRBV19 and TRBJ2-7; 12 bases match TRBD2. CDR1 and CDR2 (germline): LNHDA, SQIVND (reference sequence). After removal of 1 base from V and 3 bases from J, the junction contained 4 bases not matched to a gene. The CDR3 is 16 residues long. The CDR3 loop is CASSIGLAGAFYEQYF. In nucleotides, the CDR3 is TGTGCCAGTAGTATAGGACTAGCGGGAGCTTTCTACGAGCAGTACTTC. The whole variable domain, filled in from reference TRBV19 and TRBJ2-7, reads DGGITQSPKYLFRKEGQNVTLSCEQNLNHDAMYWYRQDPGQGLRLIYYSQIVNDFQKGDIAEGYSVSREKKESFPLTVTSAQKNPTAFYLCASSIGLAGAFYEQYFGPGTRLTVT.